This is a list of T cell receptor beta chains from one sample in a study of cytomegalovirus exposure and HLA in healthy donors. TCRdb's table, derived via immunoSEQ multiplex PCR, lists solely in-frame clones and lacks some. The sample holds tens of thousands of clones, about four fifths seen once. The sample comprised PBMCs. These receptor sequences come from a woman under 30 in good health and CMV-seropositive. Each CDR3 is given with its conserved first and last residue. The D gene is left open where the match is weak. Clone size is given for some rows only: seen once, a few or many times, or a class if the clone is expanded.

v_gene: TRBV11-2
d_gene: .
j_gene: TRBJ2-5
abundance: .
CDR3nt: TGTGCCAGCAGCGCGACTAGTATGGAGACCCAGTACTTC
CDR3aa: CASSATSMETQYF

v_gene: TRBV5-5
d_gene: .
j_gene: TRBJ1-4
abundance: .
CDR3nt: TGTGCCAGCAGCTTGTCTCTGTCAGCAACTAATGAAAAACTGTTTTTT
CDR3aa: CASSLSLSATNEKLFF

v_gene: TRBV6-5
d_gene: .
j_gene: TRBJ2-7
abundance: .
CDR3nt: TGTGCCAGCAGCGTTGGGCTCGTCGAGCAGTACTTC
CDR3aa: CASSVGLVEQYF

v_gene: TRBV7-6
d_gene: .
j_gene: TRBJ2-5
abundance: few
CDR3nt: TGTGCCAGCAGCCCGACACAGGGTCTCGGGGAGACCCAGTACTTC
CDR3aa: CASSPTQGLGETQYF

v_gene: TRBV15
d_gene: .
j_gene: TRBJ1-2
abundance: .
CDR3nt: TGTGCCACCAGCAGAGAGCCATCAGGGAACTATGGCTACACCTTC
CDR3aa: CATSREPSGNYGYTF

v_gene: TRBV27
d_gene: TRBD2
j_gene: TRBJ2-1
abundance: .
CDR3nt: TGTGCCAGCAGTACCTCCGGGACTAGCGGGGGGGCTGAGCAGTTCTTC
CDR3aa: CASSTSGTSGGAEQFF

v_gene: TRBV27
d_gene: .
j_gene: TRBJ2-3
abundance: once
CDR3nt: TGTGCCAGCAGTTTTCTTAGGGGTTCAGATACGCAGTATTTT
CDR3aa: CASSFLRGSDTQYF

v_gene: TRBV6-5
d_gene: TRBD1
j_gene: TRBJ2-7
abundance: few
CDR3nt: TGTGCCAGCAGTTATTCCAGGGGGCACGAGCAGTACTTC
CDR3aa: CASSYSRGHEQYF

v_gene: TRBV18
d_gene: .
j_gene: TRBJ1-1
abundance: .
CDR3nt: TGTGCCAGCTCAAGCGGGAACACTGAAGCTTTCTTT
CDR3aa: CASSSGNTEAFF

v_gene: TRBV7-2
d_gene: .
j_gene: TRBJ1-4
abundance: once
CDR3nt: TGTGCCAGCAGCCCCCCCGGGGGACGTAATGAAAAACTGTTTTTT
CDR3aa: CASSPPGGRNEKLFF

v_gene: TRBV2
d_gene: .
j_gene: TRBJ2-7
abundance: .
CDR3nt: TGTGCCAGCTCCGGTAGTGCCTACGAGCAGTACTTC
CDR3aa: CASSGSAYEQYF

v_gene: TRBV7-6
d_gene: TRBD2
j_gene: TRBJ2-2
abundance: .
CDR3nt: TGTGCCAGCAGCTTTCTCGTAGCGGGGGGGCCCGGGGAGCTGTTTTTT
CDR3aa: CASSFLVAGGPGELFF

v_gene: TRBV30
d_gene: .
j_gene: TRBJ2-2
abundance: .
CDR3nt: TGTGCCTGGAGAGATTTGGGGGACAGGGAGCTGTTTTTT
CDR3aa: CAWRDLGDRELFF

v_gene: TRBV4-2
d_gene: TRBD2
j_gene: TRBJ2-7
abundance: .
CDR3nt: TGTGCCAGCAGCGAACTAGCGGGGGGGAAATACGAGCAGTACTTC
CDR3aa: CASSELAGGKYEQYF

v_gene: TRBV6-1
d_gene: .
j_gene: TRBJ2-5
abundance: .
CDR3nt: TGTGCCAGCAGTGATCCCTCAGCCTGGTGGAGCCAAGAGACCCAGTACTTC
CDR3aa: CASSDPSAWWSQETQYF

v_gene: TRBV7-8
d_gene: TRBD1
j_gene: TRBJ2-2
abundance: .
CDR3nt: TGTGCCAGCAGCTTATTGAGGGGGCCGAACACCGGGGAGCTGTTTTTT
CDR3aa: CASSLLRGPNTGELFF

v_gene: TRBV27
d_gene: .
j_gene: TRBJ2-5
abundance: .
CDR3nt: TGTGCCAGCACCAGCCAAGAGACCCAGTACTTC
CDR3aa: CASTSQETQYF